This TCR beta chain was recorded in a study of blood T cell repertoires in COVID-19. The data were produced by immunoSEQ multiplex PCR, yet TCRdb's version contains in-frame clones alone and is incomplete. The repertoire holds just under 65,000 clones, roughly 80% seen once, with under 50% in the top ten. The germline CDR1 and CDR2 sequences are MNHNY and SVGAGI (reference sequence). This CDR3 is built from 15 residues. V trimming: 5 bases; J trimming: 4 bases; junction bases outside the gene matches: 8. This TCR was recovered from a human donor in a cohort sampled during active COVID-19. The rearrangement joins TRBV6-6 to TRBJ1-2; 9 bases map to TRBD1. The sequenced sample was peripheral blood. CDR3 region: CASSPWTGEFYGYTF. The CDR3 coding sequence is TGTGCCAGCAGTCCGTGGACAGGGGAATTCTATGGCTACACCTTC.